This T cell receptor (beta chain) was profiled in a study of blood T cell repertoires in COVID-19. Sequencing was performed with immunoSEQ multiplex PCR; in TCRdb, only in-frame clones are kept and a portion is missing. Of fewer than 300,000 clones listed, less than 85% are singletons. Recovered status in Cohort 3 required two negative PCRs, clearance, or symptom resolution. The sequenced material came from PBMCs or T cells enriched from blood (not recorded which). The source is a woman aged 50 to 65 who had recovered from COVID-19.

CDR3 in DNA: TGCAGTGCTAGTGTCAGGAACCCGATGAACACTGAAGCTTTCTTT. It specifies CSASVRNPMNTEAFF. V is TRBV20-1 and J is TRBJ1-1; unclear D gene. The CDR3 contains 15 residues. Germline V gene data show CDR1 as DFQATT and CDR2 as SNEGSKA (reference sequence). V gave up 3 bases and J gave up 0 bases, with 14 bases separating them.